This T cell receptor beta chain was profiled in a study of CD8 T cells in ankylosing spondylitis. Whole-study results and caveats: Certain motif variants had earlier been reported in reactive arthritis synovial fluid and blood. Eight highly homologous variants formed a TCR beta motif that appeared characteristic of ankylosing spondylitis blood. Significantly higher representation of disease-linked clones was reported for matched ankylosing spondylitis synovial fluid. The disease-linked clones had a CD8+ phenotype and low blood frequencies.

Of note for this clonotype: The antigen remains unidentified.

Trimming cost V 3 bases and J 7 bases; bases outside gene matches: 7. The CDR3 covers 15 residues. Germline CDR1 SGHVS, CDR2 FNYEAQ. Scientists made TCR beta libraries using quantitative 5'-RACE with molecular barcodes. Via MiXCR, TCRdb re-called the 5' RACE reads, giving one row per CDR3 protein. Here the sample spans about 800,000 distinct CDR3 sequences, about 12% being singletons. Sequenced input: blood, either unsorted or a sorted T cell fraction (not recorded which). The chain has TRBV7-6 and TRBJ2-7; 12 bases fit TRBD1. The TCR originated in a male donor with ankylosing spondylitis. The CDR3: CASSFRDRGLREQYF. CDR3 bases: TGTGCCAGCAGCTTCCGGGACAGGGGGCTTCGTGAGCAGTACTTC.